Given below is one T cell receptor beta chain in context. Its antigen is undetermined. The sample belongs to a study of T cells in Graves' hyperthyroidism and ophthalmopathy. Study-level information: Peripheral blood was acquired at first diagnosis, ahead of any therapy whatsoever.

Study-wide points: Ophthalmopathy was model-predicted a median about 6.7 months pre-onset.

The V gene's germline CDR1 is MNHNS and CDR2 SASEGT. Germline trimming cut 4 bases from V and 3 bases from J; bases unmatched to any gene: 8. The CDR3 is made up of 15 amino acids. The source material, RNA transcripts, was used to amplify TCR beta CDR3 regions. HTBI primers were the set used in a first-round RT-PCR of the TCR CDR3. In TCRdb, the multiplex PCR reads were re-called with MiXCR into one record per CDR3 protein. The sample holds about 760,000 distinct CDR3 sequences, roughly a third seen once. Patients aged 18 to 65 with hyperthyroidism were newly diagnosed, with duration under 2 months. This chain connects TRBV6-1 to TRBJ1-2; TRBD1 agrees at 7 bases. What was sequenced was blood. The clonotype comes from a woman aged 40 to 50 with Graves' hyperthyroidism. CDR3 sequence reads: CASSADYRGYYGYTF. CDR3 nucleotides: TGTGCCAGCAGTGCCGACTACAGGGGCTACTATGGCTACACCTTC.